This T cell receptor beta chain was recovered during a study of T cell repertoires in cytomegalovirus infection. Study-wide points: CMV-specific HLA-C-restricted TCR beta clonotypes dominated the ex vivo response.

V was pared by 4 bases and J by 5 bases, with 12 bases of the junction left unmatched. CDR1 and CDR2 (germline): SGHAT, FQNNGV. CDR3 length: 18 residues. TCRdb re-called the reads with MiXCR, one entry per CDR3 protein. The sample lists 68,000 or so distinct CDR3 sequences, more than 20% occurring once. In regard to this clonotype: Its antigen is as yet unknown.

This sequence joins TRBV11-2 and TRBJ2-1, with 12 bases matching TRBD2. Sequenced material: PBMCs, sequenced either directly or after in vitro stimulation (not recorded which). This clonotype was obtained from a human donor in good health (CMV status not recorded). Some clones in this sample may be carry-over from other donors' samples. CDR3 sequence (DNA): TGTGCCAGCAGCTCAATAACCCGTTGGACTAGCGGGAACAATGAGCAGTTCTTC. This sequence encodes CASSSITRWTSGNNEQFF.